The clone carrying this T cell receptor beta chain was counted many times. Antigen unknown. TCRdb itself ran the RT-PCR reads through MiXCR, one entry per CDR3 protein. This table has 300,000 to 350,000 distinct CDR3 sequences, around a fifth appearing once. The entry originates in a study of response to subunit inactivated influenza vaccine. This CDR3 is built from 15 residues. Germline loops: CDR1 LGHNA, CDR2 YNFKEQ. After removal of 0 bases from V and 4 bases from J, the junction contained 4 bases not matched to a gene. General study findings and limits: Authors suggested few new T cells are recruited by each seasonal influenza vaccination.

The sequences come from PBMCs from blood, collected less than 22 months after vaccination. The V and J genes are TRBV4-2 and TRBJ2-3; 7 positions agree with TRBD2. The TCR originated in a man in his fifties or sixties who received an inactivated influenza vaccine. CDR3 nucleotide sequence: TGTGCCAGCAGCCAAGAAGGGAGGGAGGCAGATACGCAGTATTTT. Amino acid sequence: CASSQEGREADTQYF.